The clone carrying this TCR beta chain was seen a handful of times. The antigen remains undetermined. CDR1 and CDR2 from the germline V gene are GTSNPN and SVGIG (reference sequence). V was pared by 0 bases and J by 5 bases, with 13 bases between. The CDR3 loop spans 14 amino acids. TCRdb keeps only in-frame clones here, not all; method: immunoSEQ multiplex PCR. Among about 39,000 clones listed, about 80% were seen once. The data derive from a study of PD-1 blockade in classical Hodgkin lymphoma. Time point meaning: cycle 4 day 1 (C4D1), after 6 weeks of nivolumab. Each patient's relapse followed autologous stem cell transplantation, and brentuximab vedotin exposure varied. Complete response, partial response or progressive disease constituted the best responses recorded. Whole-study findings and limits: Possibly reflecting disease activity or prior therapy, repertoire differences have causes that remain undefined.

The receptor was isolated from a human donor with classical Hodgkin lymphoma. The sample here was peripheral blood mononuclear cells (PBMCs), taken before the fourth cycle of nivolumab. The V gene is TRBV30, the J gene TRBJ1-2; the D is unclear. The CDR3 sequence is CAWSVGGFLYGYTF. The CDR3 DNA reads TGTGCCTGGAGTGTAGGAGGGTTCCTTTATGGCTACACCTTC.